This is a list of T cell receptor beta chains from one sample in a study of blood T cell repertoires in COVID-19. Clones were sequenced by immunoSEQ multiplex PCR, and TCRdb holds only the in-frame ones, with some missing. Counted here are approximately 78,000 clones, around four fifths occurring once; the ten biggest clones make up over 15%. Sequenced sample: peripheral blood. The receptors derive from a woman aged 80 or older with acute or convalescent COVID-19. Both conserved end residues are part of each CDR3. A D gene is named only where the DNA matches it firmly. Rows may omit the clone size; those that give it use once, few, many or a size class.

V	J	D	size	CDR3	DNA
TRBV19	TRBJ1-5	NA	NA	CASSPSSNSNQPQHF	TGTGCCAGTAGTCCGTCATCTAATAGCAATCAGCCCCAGCATTTT
TRBV6-5	TRBJ2-5	NA	NA	CASTVQETQYF	TGTGCCAGCACCGTCCAAGAGACCCAGTACTTC
TRBV5-1	TRBJ2-2	TRBD1	once	CASSPRTGNTGELFF	TGCGCCAGCAGCCCCCGGACAGGGAACACCGGGGAGCTGTTTTTT
TRBV6-4	TRBJ2-2	TRBD1	NA	CASSEEGATGELFF	TGTGCCAGCAGTGAAGAGGGGGCCACCGGGGAGCTGTTTTTT
TRBV19	TRBJ1-5	NA	NA	CASSIKGSQVNSNQPQHF	TGTGCCAGTAGTATTAAAGGTTCGCAGGTCAATAGCAATCAGCCCCAGCATTTT
TRBV7-3	TRBJ2-1	NA	NA	CASSSHGTQQFF	TGTGCCAGCAGCTCACACGGGACACAGCAGTTCTTC
TRBV30	TRBJ1-2	NA	few	CAWSVSGEAPYYGYTF	TGTGCCTGGAGTGTAAGCGGGGAGGCCCCATACTATGGCTACACCTTC
TRBV2	TRBJ2-2	TRBD2	NA	CASRGLDYSGELFF	TGTGCCAGCAGGGGACTAGATTATTCCGGGGAGCTGTTTTTT
TRBV30	TRBJ2-2	NA	NA	CAWSAQGTGELFF	TGTGCCTGGAGCGCCCAGGGTACCGGGGAGCTGTTTTTT
TRBV11-2	TRBJ2-3	NA	NA	CASSLVRENTQYF	TGTGCCAGCAGCTTAGTAAGAGAAAATACGCAGTATTTT
TRBV11-2	TRBJ2-7	NA	NA	CASSSIGRRSSYEQYF	TGTGCCAGCAGCTCCATTGGGAGAAGGAGCTCCTACGAGCAGTACTTC
TRBV7-3	TRBJ2-3	NA	NA	CASSPRGTGTDTQYF	TGTGCCAGCAGCCCTCGGGGTACGGGCACAGATACGCAGTATTTT
TRBV3-1/TRBV3-2	TRBJ1-2	NA	NA	CASSQDEGSYGYTF	TGTGCCAGCAGCCAAGACGAGGGCTCCTATGGCTACACCTTC
TRBV3-1/TRBV3-2	TRBJ1-1	NA	NA	CASSQEGLRAKNTEAFF	TGTGCCAGCAGCCAAGAAGGACTGCGGGCCAAGAACACTGAAGCTTTCTTT
TRBV19	TRBJ2-1	TRBD1	few	CASQRVGQGKNEQFF	TGTGCCAGCCAAAGGGTGGGACAGGGGAAGAATGAGCAGTTCTTC
TRBV5-1	TRBJ2-1	TRBD2	NA	CASSFRGLADNEQFF	TGCGCCAGCAGCTTCAGGGGACTAGCGGACAATGAGCAGTTCTTC
TRBV28	TRBJ2-7	TRBD2	NA	CASSSPAGGVYEQYF	TGTGCCAGCAGTTCCCCAGCGGGAGGAGTCTACGAGCAGTACTTC
TRBV18	TRBJ2-5	TRBD1	NA	CASSGTGNARETQYF	TGTGCCAGCTCCGGGACAGGGAATGCCCGGGAGACCCAGTACTTC